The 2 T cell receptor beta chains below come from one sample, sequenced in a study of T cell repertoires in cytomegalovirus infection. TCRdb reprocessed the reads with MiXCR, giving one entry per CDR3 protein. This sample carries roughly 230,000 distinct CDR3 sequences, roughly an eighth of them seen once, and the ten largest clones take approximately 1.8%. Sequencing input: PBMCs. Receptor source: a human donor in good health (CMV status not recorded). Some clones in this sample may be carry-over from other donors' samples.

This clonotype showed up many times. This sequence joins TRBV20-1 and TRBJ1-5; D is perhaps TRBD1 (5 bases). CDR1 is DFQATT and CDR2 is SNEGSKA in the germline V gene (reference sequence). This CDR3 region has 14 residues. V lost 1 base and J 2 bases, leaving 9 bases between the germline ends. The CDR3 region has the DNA TGCAGTGCTAGAGTACCGGGGGGCAATCAGCCCCAGCATTTT. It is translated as CSARVPGGNQPQHF.

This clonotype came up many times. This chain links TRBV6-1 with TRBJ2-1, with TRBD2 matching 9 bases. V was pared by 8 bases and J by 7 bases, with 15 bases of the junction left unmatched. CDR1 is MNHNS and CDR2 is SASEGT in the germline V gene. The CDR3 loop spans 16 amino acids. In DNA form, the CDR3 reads TGTGCCAGCGTAGCAAGGAGTAGCGGGAGAAAGAATGAGCAGTTCTTC. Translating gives CASVARSSGRKNEQFF.